The 24 T cell receptor beta chains presented below share a single source sample, sequenced in a study of intratumoral heterogeneity in liver cancer. Assay used: immunoSEQ multiplex PCR; TCRdb lists only in-frame clones, some missing. The table records about 5,900 clones, around 68% of them present only once. Sequencing used tumor-adjacent normal tissue, obtained before any cancer treatment. Source of these receptors: a man aged 70-80 years with hepatocellular carcinoma.

This clone occurred a few times. This chain joins TRBV6-1 and TRBJ2-3, with TRBD2 matching over 8 bases. With V trimmed by 2 bases and J by 0 bases, 7 bases remained unmatched. The CDR3 loop spans 17 amino acids. CDR1 is MNHNS and CDR2 is SASEGT in the germline V gene. In DNA form, the CDR3 reads TGTGCCAGCAGTGAACCGCGGGGGGCGGCTAGCACAGATACGCAGTATTTT. Amino acids: CASSEPRGAASTDTQYF.

The chain carries TRBV10-3 and TRBJ1-2; 7 nucleotides line up with TRBD1. The CDR3 consists of 14 residues. V lost 4 bases to trimming and J lost 4 bases; unmatched junction nucleotides: 6. Germline V gene lookup returns CDR1 ENHRY and CDR2 SYGVKD. DNA for the CDR3: TGTGCCATCAGTGCCGGGCAGGGGGGCTATGGCTACACCTTC. As protein: CAISAGQGGYGYTF.

The CDR3 coding sequence is TGCGCCAGCAGCCTCTGGGGGGATTCGATCTACACCTTC. Translation: CASSLWGDSIYTF. The chain recombines TRBV4-1 with TRBJ1-2; D is possibly TRBD1 (5 bases). Germline loops: CDR1 MGHRA, CDR2 YSYEKL. This CDR3 region has 13 residues. Trimming cost V 4 bases and J 10 bases, with 16 bases left between them.

The V call is TRBV23-1, the J call TRBJ2-5; tentatively, D is TRBD2 (6 bases). TRBV23-1 has ORF status, its function being uncertain. Trimming stripped 2 bases from V and 4 bases from J, with 23 bases between. CDR3 size: 18 residues. The CDR3 spells CASSQPYPLRGRRETQYF. CDR3 in DNA: TGCGCCAGCAGTCAACCCTATCCTCTGCGGGGACGGCGAGAGACCCAGTACTTC.

In its sample, this clone was seen a few times. The chain is built from TRBV5-1 and TRBJ1-5, with 7 bases that match TRBD1. Looked up from germline, CDR1 is SGHRS and CDR2 is YFSETQ. V was pared by 5 bases and J by 3 bases, with 5 bases of the junction left unmatched. The CDR3 runs to 14 residues. The chain's CDR3 is CASSTGDSNQPQHF. The CDR3 DNA is TGCGCCAGCAGTACAGGGGACTCCAATCAGCCCCAGCATTTT. The whole variable domain, remainder taken from reference TRBV5-1 and TRBJ1-5, is KAGVTQTPRYLIKTRGQQVTLSCSPISGHRSVSWYQQTPGQGLQFLFEYFSETQRNKGNFPGRFSGRQFSNSRSEMNVSTLELGDSALYLCASSTGDSNQPQHFGDGTRLSIL.

The rearrangement links TRBV5-1 to TRBJ1-6, with D possibly TRBD1 on 6 matching bases. This CDR3 comprises 13 residues. The V end lost 4 bases, the J end lost 8 bases, and 10 bases lay between the germline ends. CDR1 and CDR2 from the germline V gene are SGHRS and YFSETQ. The CDR3 here is CASSLYRDSPLHF. The CDR3 DNA sequence: TGCGCCAGCAGCCTTTACAGGGATTCACCCCTCCACTTT.

This sequence joins TRBV18 and TRBJ1-1; TRBD1 might be the D (5 bases). Per the germline V gene, CDR1 is KGHSH and CDR2 is LQKENI. V lost 2 bases to trimming and J lost 1 base, with 8 bases between them. CDR3 size: 14 residues. The CDR3 protein is CASSPRQWNTEAFF. DNA of the CDR3: TGTGCCAGCTCACCAAGACAGTGGAACACTGAAGCTTTCTTT.

This clone has a single count. The chain combines TRBV6-5 with TRBJ2-5; no definite D call. CDR3 length: 14 residues. Trimming stripped 5 bases from V and 5 bases from J, with 15 bases between. Germline V gene lookup returns CDR1 MNHEY and CDR2 SVGAGI. CDR3 DNA: TGTGCCAGCAGTCCTCTGGGGAACTGGGAGACCCAGTACTTC. This sequence encodes CASSPLGNWETQYF.

The table lists this clone with a count of one. This chain uses TRBV5-4 with TRBJ1-6; perhaps TRBD1 as D (5 bases). Trimming removed 4 bases at V and 2 bases at J, with 16 bases between. Germline V CDR1 and CDR2: SGHNT, YYREEE (reference sequence). The CDR3 extends over 17 amino acids. CDR3 in DNA: TGTGCCAGCAGCGAGTGGGAATGGGACCCCTATAATTCACCCCTCCACTTT. Amino acids: CASSEWEWDPYNSPLHF.

This clone was counted a few times. The chain recombines TRBV6-1 with TRBJ1-2; D call uncertain. Trimming removed 3 bases at V and 2 bases at J, with 7 bases between. Germline-derived CDR1 and CDR2 are MNHNS and SASEGT. The CDR3 length is 13 residues. As DNA, the CDR3 is TGTGCCAGCAGTGAGCGCAGGAACTATGGCTACACCTTC. Translated: CASSERRNYGYTF.

V is TRBV7-6 and J is TRBJ2-1, with D uncertain. There are 15 residues in the CDR3. Between the trimmed V and J ends, which lost 2 bases and 5 bases, there was a span of 13 bases. The V gene's germline CDR1 is SGHVS and CDR2 FNYEAQ. This chain's CDR3 is CASSLMVGSNNEQFF. The CDR3 DNA follows: TGTGCCAGCAGCTTAATGGTGGGGTCCAACAATGAGCAGTTCTTC.

This clone is medium-sized (0.01 to 0.1%) in the sample. The chain links TRBV2 to TRBJ2-5; perhaps TRBD1 as D (6 bases). The germline V gene encodes CDR1 SNHLY and CDR2 FYNNEI. This CDR3 has 17 residues. The ends were cut back, 2 bases at V and 1 base at J, with 17 bases in the middle. CDR3 sequence: CASSEFGRGPSQETQYF. The CDR3 DNA reads TGTGCCAGCAGTGAATTTGGCAGGGGCCCTTCCCAAGAGACCCAGTACTTC.

This clone was counted between two and nine times. This chain joins TRBV9 and TRBJ1-1; D is undetermined. Germline CDR1 is SGDLS and CDR2 is YYNGEE. The CDR3 runs to 14 residues. Trimming took 4 bases from V and 0 from J, leaving 10 bases between them. In DNA, the CDR3 is TGTGCCAGCAGCCCATTCGATTTGAACACTGAAGCTTTCTTT. Translated, it gives CASSPFDLNTEAFF.

This chain uses TRBV23-1 with TRBJ1-5, with 7 bases aligning to TRBD1. TRBV23-1 is flagged as an ORF with uncertain function. CDR3 length equals 15 residues. V gave up 6 bases and J gave up 2 bases; unmatched junction bases: 7. CDR3 nucleotide sequence: TGCGCCAGCAGCCACAGGGGTCTGGGCAATCAGCCCCAGCATTTT. Protein product: CASSHRGLGNQPQHF.

V usage is TRBV5-6 and J usage is TRBJ2-2, with TRBD2 as a possible D gene (5 bases). CDR1 and CDR2 from the germline V gene are SGHDT and YYEEEE. V was shortened by 2 bases and J by 7 bases, with 21 bases between the two germline ends. The CDR3 has 17 amino acids. Here the CDR3 DNA reads TGTGCCAGCAGCTTCAGGACGGACTTTGTGAGGAGCGGGGAGCTGTTTTTT. Translation: CASSFRTDFVRSGELFF.

This chain joins TRBV15 and TRBJ2-1, with D possibly being TRBD2 (7 bases). The V gene's germline CDR1 is LNHNV and CDR2 YYDKDF (reference sequence). Trimming cost V 3 bases and J 5 bases, with 11 bases left between them. The CDR3 length is 14 residues. As DNA, the CDR3 is TGTGCCACCAGCAGGGCGGGGGCTAACAATGAGCAGTTCTTC. Protein sequence: CATSRAGANNEQFF.

This clone has only one observation. The chain has TRBV19 and TRBJ1-1; maybe TRBD1 (5 bases). Trimming stripped 4 bases from V and 4 bases from J, with 13 bases between. The germline V gene encodes CDR1 LNHDA and CDR2 SQIVND (reference sequence). CDR3 length: 14 amino acids. The CDR3 reads CASSTPQGGTEAFF. Written as DNA, the CDR3 is TGTGCCAGTAGTACACCGCAGGGTGGCACTGAAGCTTTCTTT.

V usage is TRBV6-5 and J usage is TRBJ2-4, with D hard to call. The CDR3 is 15 amino acids. The V end was cut by 0 bases, the J end by 8 bases, with 14 bases between. Germline CDR1 MNHEY, CDR2 SVGAGI. DNA for the CDR3: TGTGCCAGCAGTTACTCCTTTACAAGCCCGGACATTCAGTACTTC. Protein: CASSYSFTSPDIQYF.

The V call is TRBV7-9, the J call TRBJ2-1; D is undetermined. The CDR3 consists of 12 residues. Trimming took off 4 bases at V and 14 bases at J, with 15 bases between the two ends. CDR1 is SEHNR and CDR2 is FQNEAQ in the germline V gene (reference sequence). The CDR3 DNA reads as TGTGCCAGCAGCTCCGGATCCGTCTGGGAGTTCTTC. It encodes CASSSGSVWEFF.

The chain joins TRBV9 to TRBJ1-5, with 10 bases matching TRBD1. Germline CDR1 and CDR2: SGDLS and YYNGEE. The CDR3 is 15 residues long. V was clipped by 3 bases and J by 2 bases; unmatched bases: 2. The CDR3 DNA sequence: TGTGCCAGCAGCGAGGGGACAGGGGGCAATCAGCCCCAGCATTTT. Translation gives CASSEGTGGNQPQHF. Filled out from reference TRBV9 and TRBJ1-5, the complete variable domain reads DSGVTQTPKHLITATGQRVTLRCSPRSGDLSVYWYQQSLDQGLQFLIQYYNGEERAKGNILERFSAQQFPDLHSELNLSSLELGDSALYFCASSEGTGGNQPQHFGDGTRLSIL.

As for this clone: This may stem from a read error, because a much larger clone lies one nucleotide away. The conserved closing phenylalanine or tryptophan is absent in this CDR3, likely reflecting a read error. The DNA is omitted, as the CDR3 cannot be located on it reliably, and the CDR3 follows TCRdb's listing. The rearrangement links TRBV15 to TRBJ1-1. The CDR3 numbers 9 amino acids, ends counted. The V gene's germline CDR1 is LNHNV and CDR2 YYDKDF (reference sequence). This CDR3 is CAISLQGIC.

The V call is TRBV19, the J call TRBJ1-1; D is ambiguous. Germline V gene lookup returns CDR1 LNHDA and CDR2 SQIVND (reference sequence). The CDR3 loop spans 15 amino acids. V was cut by 3 bases and J by 1 base, with 12 bases left in between. The CDR3 DNA reads as TGTGCCAGTAGTATCAGTAGGGCAGGGAACACTGAAGCTTTCTTT. Protein: CASSISRAGNTEAFF.

V is TRBV29-1 and J is TRBJ1-2; unclear D gene. CDR3 length: 14 residues. Germline CDR1 SQVTM, CDR2 ANQGSEA. V lost 2 bases and J lost 0, with 10 bases in between. The chain's CDR3 is CSVEPGRANYGYTF. The CDR3 coding sequence is TGCAGCGTTGAACCCGGAAGGGCTAACTATGGCTACACCTTC.

V gene TRBV4-1 combines with J gene TRBJ2-2; 12 bases are a match to TRBD1. The V and J ends lost 1 base and 5 bases, in that order; junction bases with no gene match: 2. Germline-derived CDR1 and CDR2 are MGHRA and YSYEKL. The CDR3 extends over 16 amino acids. DNA of the CDR3: TGCGCCAGCAGCCAAGGGGGACAGGGGGCGACCGGGGAGCTGTTTTTT. Residues: CASSQGGQGATGELFF.